The rows below give T cell receptor beta chains drawn from one sample of a study of T-cell reconstitution after alpha-beta-depleted transplantation in children. TCRdb processed the PCR reads anew with MiXCR; each CDR3 protein has one entry. Seen here are some 640,000 distinct CDR3 sequences, 16% observed once, and the top ten hold 1.1%. This specimen consisted of PBMCs from the stem cell graft donor, obtained from the stem cell graft. These receptors all come from a human donor who donated a stem cell graft to a child with acute myeloid leukemia. CDR3s include the opening cysteine and the closing phenylalanine or tryptophan. A D gene is named only where the DNA matches it firmly. The size entry is marked missing in some rows and otherwise reads once, few, many or a size class.

.	12	TRBV7-9	TRBJ1-1	once	TGTGCCAGCAGCTTCGGCGCAAATGAAGCTTTCTTT	CASSFGANEAFF
.	17	TRBV5-6	TRBJ2-4	many	TGTGCCAGCAGCTTGGAGGGAGGAGGCGTAACCAAAAACATTCAGTACTTC	CASSLEGGGVTKNIQYF
.	16	TRBV4-3	TRBJ2-5	.	TGCGCCAGCAGCCAAGCGCCTCCGGCTGGGGGTAGGACCCAGTACTTC	CASSQAPPAGGRTQYF
TRBD1	13	TRBV5-1	TRBJ2-7	few	TGCGCCAGCAGCCCGGGACAGGGAAACGAGCAGTACTTC	CASSPGQGNEQYF
TRBD1	14	TRBV20-1	TRBJ1-6	few	TGCAGTGCTAGGGAGGGGGCCGGGAATTCACCCCTCCACTTT	CSAREGAGNSPLHF
.	14	TRBV12-3/TRBV12-4	TRBJ1-2	few	TGTGCCAGCACTGCGGGGGGGACCCCCTATGGCTACACCTTC	CASTAGGTPYGYTF
.	16	TRBV9	TRBJ2-2	few	TGTGCCAGCAGCGTAGGAGCGGGCCTTAACACCGGGGAGCTGTTTTTT	CASSVGAGLNTGELFF
.	13	TRBV12-3/TRBV12-4	TRBJ2-1	many	TGTGCCAGCAGTTTCTCCAGGTCCAATGAGCAGTTCTTC	CASSFSRSNEQFF
.	15	TRBV25-1	TRBJ1-5	few	TGTGCCAGCAGCCCGAGGGGGGCCGGGGATCAGCCCCAGCATTTT	CASSPRGAGDQPQHF
.	15	TRBV6-1	TRBJ1-6	many	TGTGCCAGCACTCCACTTCAGGGTTTTGATTCACCCCTCCACTTT	CASTPLQGFDSPLHF
.	13	TRBV7-8	TRBJ1-1	few	TGTGCCAGCAGGAACAGGGCGAACACTGAAGCTTTCTTT	CASRNRANTEAFF
TRBD1	16	TRBV7-2	TRBJ2-7	many	TGTGCCAGCAGCAGGATAGACGCAGGGGGCTCCTACGAGCAGTACTTC	CASSRIDAGGSYEQYF
.	14	TRBV20-1	TRBJ1-6	many	TGCAGTGTTACCCCCGGGGGTCGTAATTCACCCCTCCACTTT	CSVTPGGRNSPLHF
.	15	TRBV12-3/TRBV12-4	TRBJ2-3	many	TGTGCCAGCAGCCGAGCGGCCGGGCTTCGGGATACGCAGTATTTT	CASSRAAGLRDTQYF